This TCR beta chain emerged from a study of human T cells and chemical hapten exposure. This clonotype was seen a handful of times. The CDR3 is 12 residues long. V was shortened by 5 bases and J by 5 bases, with 10 bases between the two germline ends. Germline V lookup: CDR1 SGHAT, CDR2 FQNNGV. Time point noted: patch test 2, 6 weeks after DPC sensitization. Treatment here: therapeutic diphenylcyclopropenone sensitization with weekly scalp DPC. Via MiXCR, TCRdb re-called the RACE reads, giving one row per CDR3 protein. The sample has about 73,000 distinct CDR3 sequences, around 7.9% seen once; the top ten hold about 3.5%.

Sequencing was performed on whole blood, taken in connection with sensitization to the hapten diphenylcyclopropenone (DPC). This sequence originates from a woman in her forties or fifties with alopecia areata. Some clones in this sample may be carry-over from other donors' samples. The chain joins TRBV11-2 to TRBJ2-7; no clear D. The CDR3 spells CASSPLNNEQYF. As DNA, the CDR3 is TGTGCCAGCAGCCCCCTCAACAACGAGCAGTACTTC.